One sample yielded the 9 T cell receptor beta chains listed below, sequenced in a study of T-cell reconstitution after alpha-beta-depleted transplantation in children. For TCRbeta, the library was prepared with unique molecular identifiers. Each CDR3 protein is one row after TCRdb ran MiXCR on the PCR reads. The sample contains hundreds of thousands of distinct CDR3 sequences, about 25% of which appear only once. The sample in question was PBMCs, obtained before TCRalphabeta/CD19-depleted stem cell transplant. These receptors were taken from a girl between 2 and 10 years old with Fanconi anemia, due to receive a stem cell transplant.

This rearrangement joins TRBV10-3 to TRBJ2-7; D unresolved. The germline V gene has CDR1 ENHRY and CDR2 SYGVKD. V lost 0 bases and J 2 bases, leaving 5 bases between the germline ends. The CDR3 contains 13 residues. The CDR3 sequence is CAISESTPYEQYF. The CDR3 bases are TGTGCCATCAGTGAGTCTACCCCCTACGAGCAGTACTTC.

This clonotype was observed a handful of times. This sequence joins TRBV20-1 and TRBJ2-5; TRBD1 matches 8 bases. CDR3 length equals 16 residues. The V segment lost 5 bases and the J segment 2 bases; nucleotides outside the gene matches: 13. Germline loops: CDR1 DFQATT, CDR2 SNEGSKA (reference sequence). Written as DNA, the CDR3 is TGCAGTGCTGCCCTCGGGACAGGAATCCCTCAAGAGACCCAGTACTTC. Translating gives CSAALGTGIPQETQYF.

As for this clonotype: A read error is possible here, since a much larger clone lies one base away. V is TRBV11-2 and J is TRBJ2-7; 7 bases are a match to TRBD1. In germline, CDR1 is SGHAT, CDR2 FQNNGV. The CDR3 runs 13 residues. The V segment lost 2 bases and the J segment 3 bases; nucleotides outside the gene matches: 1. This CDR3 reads CASSLRDSYEQYF. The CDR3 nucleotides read TGTGCCAGCAGCTTACGGGACAGCTACGAGCAGTACTTC.

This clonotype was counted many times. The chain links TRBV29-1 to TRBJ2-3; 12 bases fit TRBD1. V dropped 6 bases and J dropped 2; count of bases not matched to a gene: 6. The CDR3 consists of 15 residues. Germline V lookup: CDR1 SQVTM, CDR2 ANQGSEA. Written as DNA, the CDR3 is TGCAGCGTGCCGGGACAGGGGGCATCCACAGATACGCAGTATTTT. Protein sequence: CSVPGQGASTDTQYF.

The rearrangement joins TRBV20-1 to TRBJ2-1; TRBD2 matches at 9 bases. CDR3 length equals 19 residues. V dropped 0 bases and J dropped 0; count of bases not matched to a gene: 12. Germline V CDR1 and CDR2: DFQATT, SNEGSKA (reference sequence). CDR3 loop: CSAREKASGTMSSYNEQFF. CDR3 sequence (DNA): TGCAGTGCTAGAGAGAAAGCTAGCGGGACGATGAGCTCCTACAATGAGCAGTTCTTC.

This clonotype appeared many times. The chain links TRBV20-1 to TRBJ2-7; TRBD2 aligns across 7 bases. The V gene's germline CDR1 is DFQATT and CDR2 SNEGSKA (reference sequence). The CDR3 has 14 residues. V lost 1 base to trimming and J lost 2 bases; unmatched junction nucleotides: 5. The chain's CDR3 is CSARGGGSTYEQYF. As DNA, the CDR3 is TGCAGTGCTAGAGGCGGGGGTTCTACCTACGAGCAGTACTTC.

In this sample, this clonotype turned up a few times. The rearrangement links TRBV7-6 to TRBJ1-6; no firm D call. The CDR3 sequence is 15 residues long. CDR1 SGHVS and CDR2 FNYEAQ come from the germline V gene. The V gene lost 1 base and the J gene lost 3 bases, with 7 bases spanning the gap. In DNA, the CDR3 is TGTGCCAGCAGCTTAGAGGACCACTATAATTCACCCCTCCACTTT. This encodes CASSLEDHYNSPLHF.

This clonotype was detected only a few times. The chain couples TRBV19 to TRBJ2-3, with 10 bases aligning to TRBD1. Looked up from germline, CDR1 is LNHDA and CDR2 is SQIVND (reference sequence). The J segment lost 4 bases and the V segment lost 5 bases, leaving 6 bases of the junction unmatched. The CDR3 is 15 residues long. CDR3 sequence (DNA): TGTGCCAGTAGTCAGACAGGGGGCCGGCCAGATACGCAGTATTTT. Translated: CASSQTGGRPDTQYF.

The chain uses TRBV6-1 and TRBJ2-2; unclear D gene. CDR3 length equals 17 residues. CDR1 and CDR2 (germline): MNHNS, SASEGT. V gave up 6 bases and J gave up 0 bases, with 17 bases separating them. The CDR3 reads CASSPRDGRSNTGELFF. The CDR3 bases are TGTGCCAGCAGCCCACGTGACGGGCGTTCGAACACCGGGGAGCTGTTTTTT.